The entry below gives a single T cell receptor beta chain sequence along with its context. Its target is not known. For CDR3 and TCR beta VDJ profiling, genomic DNA was the template used. Using its own MiXCR run on the reads, TCRdb lists one record per CDR3 protein. The top ten clones hold about 43% of a sample with 150,000 to 200,000 distinct CDR3 sequences, under 70% of them seen once. The data are from a study of CD8+CD57+ T cells in acquired aplastic anemia. As for the study in general: Sorted CD4+ and CD8+ cells yielded DNA averaging roughly 3.3 ug.

General study findings and limits: Significance was not reached for CD8+ Simpson's diversity between patients and controls.

V was cut by 1 base and J by 5 bases, with 10 bases left in between. This CDR3 has 14 residues. The germline V gene has CDR1 SGHTA and CDR2 FQGTGA. This clonotype was sampled from a human donor with severe aplastic anemia or a healthy control (not recorded which). The genes are TRBV7-3 and TRBJ2-3; D is uncertain. Specimen: sorted CD4+, CD8+, or CD8+CD57+ T cells (not recorded which) from PBMCs. The DNA for the CDR3 is TGTGCCAGCAGCTTAAAGATCGCCGGAGATACGCAGTATTTT. Translation gives CASSLKIAGDTQYF.